The rows below give T cell receptor beta chains drawn from one sample of a study of blood T cell repertoires in COVID-19. TCRdb's copy holds only in-frame clones and misses some; the assay was immunoSEQ multiplex PCR. The sample contains 350,000 to 400,000 clones, more than 75% of which appear only once. Sequencing input: PBMCs or T cells enriched from blood (not recorded which). Source of these receptors: a man aged 35 to 55 in a cohort exposed to, infected with or recovered from COVID-19 (not recorded which). The CDR3 runs from the conserved cysteine through the conserved F or W. The order of the fields is D gene, clone size, J gene, CDR3 length, V gene, CDR3 DNA, CDR3 protein. D genes are given only for firm matches. Size values are once, few and many counts, or a class for expanded clones, and some rows have none.

NA	NA	TRBJ2-7	15	TRBV7-6	TGTGCCAGCAGCTTAGACGGGAAGGCTGCTTACGAGCAGTACTTC	CASSLDGKAAYEQYF
TRBD1	NA	TRBJ1-3	17	TRBV27	TGTGCCAGCAGTTTATCCGGCGCAGGGGGCTCTGGAAACACCATATATTTT	CASSLSGAGGSGNTIYF
NA	NA	TRBJ2-7	13	TRBV11-3	TGTGCCAGCAGCTCAGGACAGAACTACGAGCAGTACTTC	CASSSGQNYEQYF
TRBD2	NA	TRBJ2-3	14	TRBV10-2	TGCGCCAGCTCGATAACGGGAGGAACAGATACGCAGTATTTT	CASSITGGTDTQYF
NA	NA	TRBJ1-5	14	TRBV19	TGTGCCAGTAGTGCCTCGACAGTAAATCAGCCCCAGCATTTT	CASSASTVNQPQHF
TRBD2	NA	TRBJ2-6	17	TRBV4-2	TGTGCCAGCAGCCCACTAGCGGGAGCGGGTGGGGCCAACGTCCTGACTTTC	CASSPLAGAGGANVLTF
NA	few	TRBJ2-2	17	TRBV3-1/TRBV3-2	TGTGCCAGCAGCCAAGATGTCAGGCTATCGGTCGCCGGGGAGCTGTTTTTT	CASSQDVRLSVAGELFF
TRBD2	NA	TRBJ2-5	16	TRBV30	TGTGCCTGGGGTCAGGGACTAGCGGGAGAAGGAGAGACCCAGTACTTC	CAWGQGLAGEGETQYF
TRBD2	NA	TRBJ2-7	15	TRBV13	TGTGCCAGCAGCTCACGGGGGACTAACTCCTACGAGCAGTACTTC	CASSSRGTNSYEQYF
NA	NA	TRBJ2-1	13	TRBV28	TGTGCCAGCCTAAACAGGGATGCGAGTGAGCAGTTCTTC	CASLNRDASEQFF
NA	once	TRBJ2-6	16	TRBV5-1	TGCGCCAGCAGCTTCACAGGAATCTCTGGGGCCAACGTCCTGACTTTC	CASSFTGISGANVLTF
TRBD1	NA	TRBJ2-1	14	TRBV9	TGTGCCAGCAGCCTCACTACAGGGGGCGGTGAGCAGTTCTTC	CASSLTTGGGEQFF
TRBD2	few	TRBJ2-3	14	TRBV7-2	TGTGCCAGCAGCCCCGGGACTAGCGGTATCGGGGAGTATTTT	CASSPGTSGIGEYF
NA	NA	TRBJ2-7	15	TRBV5-5	TGTGCCAGCAGCTTGGAGAGGGCAGGGGACTACGAGCAGTACTTC	CASSLERAGDYEQYF
TRBD2	NA	TRBJ2-3	15	TRBV6-4	TGTGCCAGCAGTGAAGCCCTAGCGGGTGAATATACGCAGTATTTT	CASSEALAGEYTQYF
TRBD1	NA	TRBJ1-6	15	TRBV18	TGTGCCAGCTCACCGGGACAGGGGGCAAGATCACCCCTCCACTTT	CASSPGQGARSPLHF
TRBD1	NA	TRBJ1-1	16	TRBV18	TGTGCCAGCTCACCACCGAGCAGGGGGGAGAACACTGAAGCTTTCTTT	CASSPPSRGENTEAFF
NA	NA	TRBJ1-5	16	TRBV18	TGTGCCAGCTCACCCGTGGCGGCATCTGGCAATCAGCCCCAGCATTTT	CASSPVAASGNQPQHF
NA	NA	TRBJ2-5	15	TRBV3-1/TRBV3-2	TGTGCCAGCAGCCAAGAGGACTACCGAGAAGAGACCCAGTACTTC	CASSQEDYREETQYF
NA	NA	TRBJ1-1	15	TRBV3-1/TRBV3-2	TGTGCCAGCAGCCAAGAGGCCACCATGAACACTGAAGCTTTCTTT	CASSQEATMNTEAFF
TRBD1	NA	TRBJ1-6	16	TRBV30	TGTGCCTGGAGTGTACGGACAGGGAGGGATAATTCACCCCTCCACTTT	CAWSVRTGRDNSPLHF
NA	NA	TRBJ1-6	13	TRBV28	TGTGCCACTAATACAGGGACGGGATCACCCCTCCACTTT	CATNTGTGSPLHF
TRBD2	NA	TRBJ2-7	15	TRBV19	TGTGCCAGTAGTAAAACTAGCGGGCGTACCTACGAGCAGTACTTC	CASSKTSGRTYEQYF
NA	NA	TRBJ1-5	12	TRBV18	TGTGCCAGCTCGTCCGGAGGTCAGCCCCAGCATTTT	CASSSGGQPQHF
TRBD2	NA	TRBJ2-3	16	TRBV7-9	TGTGCCAGCAGCCTCAACGTAGCGGGAGTTCCAGATACGCAGTATTTT	CASSLNVAGVPDTQYF
NA	NA	TRBJ1-1	15	TRBV16	TGTGCCAGCAGCCAAAACGGGCGGGGGTCGGGTGAAGCTTTCTTT	CASSQNGRGSGEAFF
TRBD1	NA	TRBJ2-7	14	TRBV7-9	TGTGCCAGCATTCCGGGACAGGGGACCTACGAGCAGTACTTC	CASIPGQGTYEQYF
TRBD1	NA	TRBJ2-7	15	TRBV27	TGTGCCAGCAGCGCAAAACAGGGGGCGCAAGTCGAGCAGTACTTC	CASSAKQGAQVEQYF
TRBD1	NA	TRBJ1-2	15	TRBV5-1	TGCGCCAGCAGCTTGGACAGGGGGAATAACTATGGCTACACCTTC	CASSLDRGNNYGYTF
TRBD2	once	TRBJ2-1	15	TRBV5-1	TGCGCCAGCAGCTTGGCCGAGGCGGGAGTTGGTGAGCAGTTCTTC	CASSLAEAGVGEQFF
TRBD2	NA	TRBJ2-2	15	TRBV7-2	TGTGCCAGCAGCGCTAGCGGGAGGGCCGGCGGGGAGCTGTTTTTT	CASSASGRAGGELFF
NA	NA	TRBJ2-1	12	TRBV4-1	TGCGCCAGCAGCCAGACTAACTATGAGCAGTTCTTC	CASSQTNYEQFF
TRBD1	NA	TRBJ2-3	14	TRBV5-4	TGTGCCAGCAGCTTGGACAGGGGGGTAGATACGCAGTATTTT	CASSLDRGVDTQYF
TRBD2	NA	TRBJ2-1	16	TRBV18	TGTGCCAGCTCACCACAAGCAGGGAGGGTTTACAATGAGCAGTTCTTC	CASSPQAGRVYNEQFF
NA	NA	TRBJ1-5	15	TRBV7-2	TGTGCCAGCAGCTTATCGGGATATAGCAATCAGCCCCAGCATTTT	CASSLSGYSNQPQHF
TRBD1	NA	TRBJ1-6	15	TRBV9	TGTGCCAGCAGCCCCAGGACAGGGTATAATTCACCCCTCCACTTT	CASSPRTGYNSPLHF
TRBD2	NA	TRBJ2-1	13	TRBV10-3	TGTGCCATCATGCGGGAGTCAGGTTCGGTAGCGTTCTTC	CAIMRESGSVAFF
NA	NA	TRBJ2-7	15	TRBV9	TGTGCCAGCAGCGTAGCGGGCCGGGGGTACTACGAGCAGTACTTC	CASSVAGRGYYEQYF
NA	NA	TRBJ1-1	13	TRBV7-8	TGTGCCAGCAGCTTCCGACGCGGCGCTGAAGCTTTCTTT	CASSFRRGAEAFF
TRBD1	few	TRBJ1-2	16	TRBV19	TGTGCCAGTAGTATGGGGTCTACAGGGGGCGCCTATGGCTACACCTTC	CASSMGSTGGAYGYTF
NA	NA	TRBJ2-1	14	TRBV9	TGTGCCAGCAGCGTAGGGGGGAGGCCGAATGAGCAGTTCTTC	CASSVGGRPNEQFF
NA	NA	TRBJ1-3	16	TRBV19	TGTGCCAGTAGCACAACTCGGCTCGCGGCTGGAAACACCATATATTTT	CASSTTRLAAGNTIYF
NA	NA	TRBJ1-2	14	TRBV21-1	TGTGCCAGCAGCAAAGAAAAGGGGGATTATGGCTACACCTTC	CASSKEKGDYGYTF
NA	NA	TRBJ2-7	14	TRBV7-9	TGTGCCAGCAGGGGGGACAGCGGGAGCTACGAGCAGTACTTC	CASRGDSGSYEQYF
TRBD1	NA	TRBJ2-5	14	TRBV9	TGTGCCAGCAGCGTTTCAGGGGGCTGGGAGACCCAGTACTTC	CASSVSGGWETQYF
NA	NA	TRBJ1-1	12	TRBV3-1/TRBV3-2	TGTGCCAGCAGCACGCTAGGCACTGAAGCTTTCTTT	CASSTLGTEAFF
NA	few	TRBJ2-1	16	TRBV10-3	TGTGCCATCAGCGCGGGACAGCTCGGATTAAACAATGAGCAGTTCTTC	CAISAGQLGLNNEQFF
NA	NA	TRBJ2-5	13	TRBV5-1	TGCGCCAGCAGCCCAGGACAGACAGAGACCCAGTACTTC	CASSPGQTETQYF
NA	NA	TRBJ1-1	13	TRBV11-2	TGTGCCAGCAGCGTAACAGAGAACACTGAAGCTTTCTTT	CASSVTENTEAFF
NA	NA	TRBJ1-1	13	TRBV28	TGTGCCAGCAGTTTAGATCGGGGAATTGAAGCTTTCTTT	CASSLDRGIEAFF
NA	NA	TRBJ1-1	12	TRBV19	TGTGCCAGTCGGGGGGTATCTAGCGAAGCTTTCTTT	CASRGVSSEAFF
TRBD1	NA	TRBJ1-2	16	TRBV5-4	TGTGCCAGCAGCTTGGGGGGGACAGGGACTAACTATGGCTACACCTTC	CASSLGGTGTNYGYTF
NA	NA	TRBJ2-2	14	TRBV4-1	TGCGCCAGCAGCCAGGGGGCCAACACCGGGGAGCTGTTTTTT	CASSQGANTGELFF
NA	NA	TRBJ1-2	13	TRBV29-1	TGCAGCGTTGTACAGGGATTTAACTATGGCTACACCTTC	CSVVQGFNYGYTF
NA	once	TRBJ1-4	16	TRBV19	TGTGCCAGTAGTATAAAACGACGCCTGACAGACCAAAAACTGTTTTTT	CASSIKRRLTDQKLFF
NA	NA	TRBJ2-2	15	TRBV7-3	TGTGCCAGCAGCGCCTCCAGCGGAACTACCGGGGAGCTGTTTTTT	CASSASSGTTGELFF